This T cell receptor beta chain was captured in a study of neurological immune-mediated disorders. Synthesis of cDNA was performed by 5'RACE using 10-nucleotide random UMIs. MiXCR, applied by TCRdb to the 5' RACE reads, yields one record per CDR3 protein. The repertoire consists of 45,000 to 50,000 distinct CDR3 sequences, with roughly 23% occurring once and the leading ten covering roughly 25%. In its sample, this clonotype was seen many times. Trimming removed 6 bases from V and 4 bases from J; junction bases left unmatched: 20. The CDR3 runs to 18 residues. The V gene's germline CDR1 is DFQATT and CDR2 SNEGSKA (reference sequence).

Sequenced input: PBMCs. The TCR was taken from a woman between 65 and 79 years old in good health. V usage is TRBV20-1 and J usage is TRBJ2-3, with TRBD2 matching 9 bases. CDR3 DNA: TGCAGTGCAACTCCCCGGCCGGGTGGCGGGAGGGGGGCAGATACGCAGTATTTT. Protein sequence: CSATPRPGGGRGADTQYF.